The sequence of this T cell receptor beta chain was determined in a study of T cell responses to AZD1222 COVID-19 vaccine. Regarding the study as a whole: Baseline seropositives among AZD1222 recipients totaled only five to seven. Clonal diversity was possibly underestimated, and white British individuals and females predominated among donors.

Some clones are missing from TCRdb's copy, which holds only in-frame ones; the method was immunoSEQ multiplex PCR. The sample consists of about 200,000 clones, approximately 94% of them appearing once. The CDR3 has 14 amino acids. V shed 0 bases and J shed 3 bases, with 9 bases lying between them. Germline V CDR1 and CDR2: SGHNT, YYREEE (reference sequence). There are a few counts of this clone. The antigen is not known. The gene calls are TRBV5-4 and TRBJ2-5; the D gene is possibly TRBD1 (6 bases). The starting material was peripheral blood, obtained 28 days after the second AZD1222 dose. The receptor comes from an adult who received the AZD1222 COVID-19 vaccine. In nucleotides, the CDR3 is TGTGCCAGCAGCTTGGAGAACAGGGAAGAGACCCAGTACTTC. Its translation is CASSLENREETQYF.